This T cell receptor beta chain was documented in a study of T cells in Graves' hyperthyroidism and ophthalmopathy (dated by TCRdb to between 2018 and 2021). For the wider study: To identify distinguishing TCR V-J signatures, a discovery cohort of 95 to 100 patients was used, comprising some 45 with Graves' ophthalmopathy and 57 with stable Graves' hyperthyroidism. In addition, the study compared T-cell repertoires in thyroid tissue and in blood from six Graves' hyperthyroidism patients. After sampling, hyperthyroidism patients received methimazole starting at 30 mg daily, and ophthalmopathy patients received high-dose intravenous methylprednisolone. Prospective prediction of ophthalmopathy was tested in an independent validation cohort consisting of fewer than 20 hyperthyroidism patients and some 15 patients who later progressed to ophthalmopathy. TCR Vbeta CDR3 sequencing of 120 to 150 peripheral blood samples (around 45 ophthalmopathy, about 74 hyperthyroidism and roughly 17 progressor patients) is reported in the paper. The 95 to 100 discovery patients were divided at random into training and test sets in a 7:3 ratio.

Study-wide conclusions, independent of this receptor: A 13 V-J signature model separated ophthalmopathy from stable hyperthyroidism, with roughly 88% sensitivity and approximately 81% specificity in cross-validation and 80%/75% in testing. Sample size was not statistically predetermined, and blinding of investigators to group allocation was not performed. Blood samples also contained most of the expanded thyroid clonotypes (frequency above 0.001), which suggests that blood repertoires may reflect thyroid immune responses. During validation, the model predicted progression to ophthalmopathy a median of approximately 7 months ahead of onset, with almost 71% sensitivity and 72% to 80% specificity.

Graves' hyperthyroidism was defined as stable when no progression to ophthalmopathy occurred over 18 months of follow-up. Hyperthyroidism patients were aged 18 to 65 years and newly diagnosed, with disease duration of less than 2 months. The study excluded patients with uncontrolled infections, other autoimmune diseases, pregnancy or lactation. Diagnoses were based on clinical symptoms, serum thyroxine and TRAb, thyroid ultrasound and orbital computed tomography. Total RNA was extracted with Trizol reagent, and quality was checked on an Agilent 2100 Bioanalyzer. TCR beta CDR3 regions were amplified from RNA transcripts. For the first round of RT-PCR on the TCR CDR3, the HTBI primer set was used together with the Qiagen OneStep RT-PCR kit. A second multiplex PCR round built the libraries, followed by size selection and purification. Sequencing of the libraries was done on an Illumina HiSeq2000 using paired-end 100 bp reads. From the authors' description of their analysis: SOAPnuke was used to process the raw data, throwing out any read that contained adapters or uncalled bases, had a mean Phred below 15, or lacked an exact constant-primer or identifier match. High-quality paired reads were merged with COPE v1.2.5, and unique nucleotide sequences were defined as clonotypes. MiTCR v1.1 was used to align clonotypes to the IMGT TRBV, TRBD and TRBJ reference segments. Analysis was restricted to V-J combinations with a frequency above 0.0001, which covered 99.2% of repertoires. A TCS score was defined as the ratio between F50 (clonal expansion) and ExV (chaos), using BLOSUM62-based TCRdist between CDR3 peptides within each V-J. Welch's t-statistics and random forest reduced roughly 500 V-J features to roughly 13, which were used in a naive Bayes classifier (R e1071). The similarity between thyroid and blood repertoires was quantified using the Morisita-Horn index. TCRdb applied fastp at Q25 and MiXCR to the public reads, then kept only in-frame beta chains. Entries that share a CDR3 protein sequence are merged under the most common genes and DNA. The V and J calls and clone size are TCRdb's, not the authors'. Within this sample are about 98,000 distinct CDR3 sequences, with roughly 40% of them counted one time only. 10% of the sample lies in the top ten.

V is reduced by 5 bases and J by 0 bases, leaving a spacing of 13 bases between them. CDR1 and CDR2, looked up from the germline V gene, are SNHLY and FYNNEI. The CDR3 spans 15 residues, counting both ends. The read is trimmed to its CDR3 DNA, 45 bases read in frame from base 1. In regard to this clonotype: Its antigen remains unidentified. This is likely a read error, given that the CDR3 carries no conserved phenylalanine or tryptophan at its end.

Sequenced material: peripheral blood or thyroid tissue (not recorded which). The TCR originated in a woman aged 25-40 years with Graves' hyperthyroidism. The receptor chain draws on TRBV2 and TRBJ1-1, with the D gene not clear enough to name. CDR3 sequence: CASSLLGGVNTEAFR. The nucleotide sequence reads as follows: TGTGCCAGCAGTCTTCTCGGCGGAGTGAACACTGAAGCTTTCCGT.